This T cell receptor beta chain stems from a study of blood T cell repertoires in COVID-19. Some clones are missing from TCRdb's copy, which holds only in-frame ones; the method was immunoSEQ multiplex PCR. The table has about 150,000 clones, 80% to 90% seen once; the top ten hold almost 10%. The specimen sequenced was peripheral blood. This TCR derives from a woman aged 45-60 years with acute or convalescent COVID-19.

Here the CDR3 DNA reads TGTGCCAGCAGTGAACCGGGGGGAGATACGCAGTATTTT. Amino acids: CASSEPGGDTQYF. This chain joins TRBV6-1 and TRBJ2-3; 7 bases are a match to TRBD2. Trimming cost V 2 bases and J 5 bases; bases outside gene matches: 1. Germline V gives CDR1 MNHNS, CDR2 SASEGT. The CDR3 totals 13 residues.